This T cell receptor beta chain was found in a study of CD8 T cells in Susac syndrome. TCR beta sequences were obtained from blood CD8+ and CD4+ T cells. Treatment-naive patients with stable or active relapsing-remitting disease served as multiple sclerosis controls. While CD8+ and CD4+ T cells were isolated negatively, TEMRA cells were enriched by FACS. A quantity of about 0.45 to 1 ug RNA underwent reverse transcription using random hexamers. TCRdb independently ran MiXCR on the immunoSEQ multiplex PCR reads; one entry per CDR3 protein. This table has around 140,000 distinct CDR3 sequences, 85% to 95% appearing once. Study-level points and caveats: Regarding the TCR sequencing and HLA analysis, the study admitted that a relatively small number of individuals were involved.

A remark on this clonotype: No antigen is known for it.

Sequenced: CD4+ T cells from PBMCs. This receptor was taken from a human donor with multiple sclerosis.

DNA for the CDR3: TGTGCCTGTCCGGGACAGGGTGGTTCACCCCTCCACTTT. Amino acid sequence: CACPGQGGSPLHF. This chain uses TRBV30 with TRBJ1-6, with 9 bases identical to TRBD1. Germline assignment: CDR1 GTSNPN and CDR2 SVGIG (reference sequence). CDR3 length: 13 residues. V lost 6 bases and J lost 9; bases outside the gene matches: 6.